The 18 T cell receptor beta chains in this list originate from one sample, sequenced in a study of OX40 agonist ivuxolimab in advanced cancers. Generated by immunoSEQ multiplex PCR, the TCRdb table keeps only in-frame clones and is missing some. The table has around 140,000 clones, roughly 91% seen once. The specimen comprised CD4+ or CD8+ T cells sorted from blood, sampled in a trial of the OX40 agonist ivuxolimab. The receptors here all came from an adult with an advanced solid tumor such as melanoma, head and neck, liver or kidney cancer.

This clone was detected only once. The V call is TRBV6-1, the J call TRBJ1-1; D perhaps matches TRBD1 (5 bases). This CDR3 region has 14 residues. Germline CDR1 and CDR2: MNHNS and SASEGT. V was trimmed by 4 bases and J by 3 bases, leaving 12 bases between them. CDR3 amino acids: CASSVRVLDTEAFF. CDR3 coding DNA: TGTGCCAGCAGTGTCAGGGTATTGGACACTGAAGCTTTCTTT.

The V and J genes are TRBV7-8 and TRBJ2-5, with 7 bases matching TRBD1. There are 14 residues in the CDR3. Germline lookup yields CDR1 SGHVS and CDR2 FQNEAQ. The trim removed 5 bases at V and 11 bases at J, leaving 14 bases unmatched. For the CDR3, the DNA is TGTGCCAGCAGCCACCCGGGACAGTGGGTTCCGCAGTACTTC. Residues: CASSHPGQWVPQYF.

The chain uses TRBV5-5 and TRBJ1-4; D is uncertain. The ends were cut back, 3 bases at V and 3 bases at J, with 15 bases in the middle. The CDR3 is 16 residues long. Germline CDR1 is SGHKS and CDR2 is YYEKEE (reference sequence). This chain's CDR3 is CASSSAGGEANEKLFF. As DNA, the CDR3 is TGTGCCAGCAGCTCGGCCGGCGGGGAGGCTAATGAAAAACTGTTTTTT.

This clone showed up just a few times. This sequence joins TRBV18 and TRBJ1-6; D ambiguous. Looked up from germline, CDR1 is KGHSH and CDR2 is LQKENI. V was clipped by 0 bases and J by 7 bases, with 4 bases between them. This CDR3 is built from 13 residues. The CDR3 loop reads CASSPPENSPLHF. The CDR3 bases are TGTGCCAGCTCACCACCCGAGAATTCACCCCTCCACTTT.

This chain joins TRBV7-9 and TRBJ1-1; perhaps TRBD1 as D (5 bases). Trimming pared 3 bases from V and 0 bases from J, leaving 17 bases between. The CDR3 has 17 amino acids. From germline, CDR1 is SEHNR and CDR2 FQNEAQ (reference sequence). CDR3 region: CASSLPGRDAMNTEAFF. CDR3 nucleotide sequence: TGTGCCAGCAGCTTGCCTGGTCGGGACGCCATGAACACTGAAGCTTTCTTT.

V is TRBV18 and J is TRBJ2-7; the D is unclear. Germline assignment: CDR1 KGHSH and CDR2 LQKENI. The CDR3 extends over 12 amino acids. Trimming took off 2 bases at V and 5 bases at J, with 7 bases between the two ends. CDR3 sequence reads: CASSPIIHEQYF. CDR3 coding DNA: TGTGCCAGCTCACCAATCATACACGAGCAGTACTTC.

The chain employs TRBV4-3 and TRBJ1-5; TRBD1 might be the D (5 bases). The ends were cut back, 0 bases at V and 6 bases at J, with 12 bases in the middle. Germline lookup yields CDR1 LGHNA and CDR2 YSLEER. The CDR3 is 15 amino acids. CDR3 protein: CASSQEETGGQPQHF. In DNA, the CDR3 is TGCGCCAGCAGCCAAGAGGAGACGGGGGGTCAGCCCCAGCATTTT.

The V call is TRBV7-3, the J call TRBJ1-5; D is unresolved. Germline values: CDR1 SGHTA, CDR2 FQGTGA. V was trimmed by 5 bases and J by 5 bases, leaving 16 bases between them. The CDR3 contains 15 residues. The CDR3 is CASSPTLSGHQPQHF. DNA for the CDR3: TGTGCCAGCAGCCCCACCCTCAGTGGGCATCAGCCCCAGCATTTT.

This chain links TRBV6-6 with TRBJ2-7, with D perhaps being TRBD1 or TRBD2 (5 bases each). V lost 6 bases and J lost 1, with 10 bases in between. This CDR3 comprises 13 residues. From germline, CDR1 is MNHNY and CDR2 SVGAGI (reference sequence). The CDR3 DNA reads TGTGCCAGCAGACGGGGCATATCCTACGAGCAGTACTTC. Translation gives CASRRGISYEQYF.

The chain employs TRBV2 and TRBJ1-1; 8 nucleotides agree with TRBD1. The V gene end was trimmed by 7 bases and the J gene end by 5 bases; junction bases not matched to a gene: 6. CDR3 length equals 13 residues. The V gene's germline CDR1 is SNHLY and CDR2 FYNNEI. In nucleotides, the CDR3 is TGTGCCAGCAACGGCAGGGGGCGTACTGAAGCTTTCTTT. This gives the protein CASNGRGRTEAFF.

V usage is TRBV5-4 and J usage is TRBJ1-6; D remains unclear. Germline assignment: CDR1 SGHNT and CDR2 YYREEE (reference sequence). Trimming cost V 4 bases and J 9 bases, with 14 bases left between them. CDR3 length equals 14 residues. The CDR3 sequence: CASSPEREASPLHF. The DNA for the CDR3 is TGTGCCAGCAGCCCGGAGAGGGAGGCTTCACCCCTCCACTTT.

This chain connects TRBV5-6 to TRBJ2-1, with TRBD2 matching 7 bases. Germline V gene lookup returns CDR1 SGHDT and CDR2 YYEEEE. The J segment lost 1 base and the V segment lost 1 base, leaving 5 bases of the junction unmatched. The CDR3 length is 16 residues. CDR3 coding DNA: TGTGCCAGCAGCTTGTGGGTCGGGGGGTCCTACAATGAGCAGTTCTTC. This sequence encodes CASSLWVGGSYNEQFF. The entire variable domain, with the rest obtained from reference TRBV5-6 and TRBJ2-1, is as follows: DAGVTQSPTHLIKTRGQQVTLRCSPKSGHDTVSWYQQALGQGPQFIFQYYEEEERQRGNFPDRFSGHQFPNYSSELNVNALLLGDSALYLCASSLWVGGSYNEQFFGPGTRLTVL.

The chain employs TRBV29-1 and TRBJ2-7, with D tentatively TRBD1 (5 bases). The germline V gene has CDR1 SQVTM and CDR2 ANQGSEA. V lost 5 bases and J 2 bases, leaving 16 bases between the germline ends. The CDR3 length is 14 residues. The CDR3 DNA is TGCAGCGTTAGCAGGGCAGGAGAGACCTACGAGCAGTACTTC. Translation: CSVSRAGETYEQYF.

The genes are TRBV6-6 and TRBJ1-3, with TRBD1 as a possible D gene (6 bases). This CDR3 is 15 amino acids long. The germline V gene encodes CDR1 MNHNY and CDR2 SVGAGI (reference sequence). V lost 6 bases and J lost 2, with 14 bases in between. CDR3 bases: TGTGCCAGCAGAATTCAACAGGGCGCTGGAAACACCATATATTTT. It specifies CASRIQQGAGNTIYF.

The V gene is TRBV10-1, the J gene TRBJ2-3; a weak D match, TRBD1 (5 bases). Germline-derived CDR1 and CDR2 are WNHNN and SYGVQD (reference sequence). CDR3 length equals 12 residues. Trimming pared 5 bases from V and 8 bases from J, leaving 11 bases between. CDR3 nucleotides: TGCGCCAGCAGTACAGGTGCCGGTACGCAGTATTTT. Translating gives CASSTGAGTQYF.

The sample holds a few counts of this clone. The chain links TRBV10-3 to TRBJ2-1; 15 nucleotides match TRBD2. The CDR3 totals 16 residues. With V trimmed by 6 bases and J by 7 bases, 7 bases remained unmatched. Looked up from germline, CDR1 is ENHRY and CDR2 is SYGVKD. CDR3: CAISGGLAGGRNEQFF. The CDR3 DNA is TGTGCCATCAGCGGGGGACTAGCGGGAGGAAGGAATGAGCAGTTCTTC.

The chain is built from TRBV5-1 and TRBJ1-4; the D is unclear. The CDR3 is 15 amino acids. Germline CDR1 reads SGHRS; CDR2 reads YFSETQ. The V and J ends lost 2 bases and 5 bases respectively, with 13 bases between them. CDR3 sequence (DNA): TGCGCCAGCAGCTTCACGCAGGCCGTAAATGAAAAACTGTTTTTT. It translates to CASSFTQAVNEKLFF.

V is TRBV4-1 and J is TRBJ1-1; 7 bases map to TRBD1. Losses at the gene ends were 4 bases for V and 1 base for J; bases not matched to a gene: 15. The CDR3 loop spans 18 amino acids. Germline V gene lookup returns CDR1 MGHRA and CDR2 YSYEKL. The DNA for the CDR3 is TGCGCCAGCAGCCCACCGGGACAGAAACACCCAAAGAACACTGAAGCTTTCTTT. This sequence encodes CASSPPGQKHPKNTEAFF.